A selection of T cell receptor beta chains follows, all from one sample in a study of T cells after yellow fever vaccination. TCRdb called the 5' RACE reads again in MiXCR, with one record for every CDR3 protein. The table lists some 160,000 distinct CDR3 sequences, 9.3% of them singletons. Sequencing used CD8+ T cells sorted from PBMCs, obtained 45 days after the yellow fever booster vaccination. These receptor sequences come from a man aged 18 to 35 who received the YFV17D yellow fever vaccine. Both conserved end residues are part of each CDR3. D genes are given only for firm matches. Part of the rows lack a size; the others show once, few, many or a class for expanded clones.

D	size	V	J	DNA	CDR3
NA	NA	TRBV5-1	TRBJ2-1	TGCGCCAGCAGCCCAGCCCCGCACCAGGGGGGCTATGAGCAGTTCTTC	CASSPAPHQGGYEQFF
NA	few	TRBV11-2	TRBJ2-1	TGTGCCAGCAGCGAGGCGGGGTCCTCCTACAATGAGCAGTTCTTC	CASSEAGSSYNEQFF
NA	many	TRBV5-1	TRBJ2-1	TGCGCCAGCAGCTTGCTGGGGGGAGGAAAGAATGAGCAGTTCTTC	CASSLLGGGKNEQFF
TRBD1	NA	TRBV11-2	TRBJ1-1	TGTGCCAGCAGCCCAGGGGGGCGTTGGGGAATGAACACTGAAGCTTTCTTT	CASSPGGRWGMNTEAFF
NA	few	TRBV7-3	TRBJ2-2	TGTGCCAGCAGCTTAACGCGGGCCTCGAACACCGGGGAGCTGTTTTTT	CASSLTRASNTGELFF
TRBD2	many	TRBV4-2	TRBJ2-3	TGTGCCAGCAGCCAAGGACTAGCGGGGCCAGATACGCAGTATTTT	CASSQGLAGPDTQYF
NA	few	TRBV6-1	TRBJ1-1	TGTGCCAGCAGCACGGGACGCCGGAACACTGAAGCTTTCTTT	CASSTGRRNTEAFF
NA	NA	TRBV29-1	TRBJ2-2	TGCAGCGTTGAAGGAGGTCTAGGGGCCAGGACCGGGGAGCTGTTTTTT	CSVEGGLGARTGELFF
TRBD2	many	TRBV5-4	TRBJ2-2	TGTGCCAGCAGCCGGGGGCTAGCGGGGGAGAACACCGGGGAGCTGTTTTTT	CASSRGLAGENTGELFF
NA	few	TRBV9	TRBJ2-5	TGTGCCAGCAGCCTAGAGTCTGGGCAGGAGACCCAGTACTTC	CASSLESGQETQYF
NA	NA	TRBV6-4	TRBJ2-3	TGTGCCAGCAGTGACCGGGCAGGGTTCCCATCCGATACGCAGTATTTT	CASSDRAGFPSDTQYF
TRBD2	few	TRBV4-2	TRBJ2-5	TGTGCCAGCAGCCAAGTTATGGGACTAGCGGGCCAAGAGACCCAGTACTTC	CASSQVMGLAGQETQYF
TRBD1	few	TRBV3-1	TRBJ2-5	TGTGCCAGCAGCCAAGTATCACCGGGACAGAGCCAAGAGACCCAGTACTTC	CASSQVSPGQSQETQYF
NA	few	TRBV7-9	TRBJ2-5	TGTGCCAGCAGCTATGACAGGGAGGGCCAAGAGACCCAGTACTTC	CASSYDREGQETQYF
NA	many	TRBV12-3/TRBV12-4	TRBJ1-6	TGTGCCAGCAGTTTGGAGGAATGGGAGAATTCACCCCTCCACTTT	CASSLEEWENSPLHF
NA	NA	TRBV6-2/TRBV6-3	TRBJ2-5	TGTGCCAGCAGTTCCGACAGGCCCCTTGGAGAGACCCAGTACTTC	CASSSDRPLGETQYF
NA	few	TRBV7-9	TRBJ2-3	TGTGCCAGCAGTGGGCTAGAAGATACGCAGTATTTT	CASSGLEDTQYF
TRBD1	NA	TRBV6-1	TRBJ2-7	TGTGCCAGCAGCCCGAATGGGGACAGGGTATTTTCCTACGAGCAGTACTTC	CASSPNGDRVFSYEQYF
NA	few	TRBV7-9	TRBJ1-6	TGTGCCAGCAGCTTCTTCAGGGGAGAGGGGGATTCACCCCTCCACTTT	CASSFFRGEGDSPLHF
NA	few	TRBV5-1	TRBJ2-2	TGCGCCAGCAGCGTAGATCCCCGGGGGAGCGGGGAGCTGTTTTTT	CASSVDPRGSGELFF
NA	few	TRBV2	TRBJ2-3	TGTGCCAGCATTCCGGGACACTTCTACACAGATACGCAGTATTTT	CASIPGHFYTDTQYF
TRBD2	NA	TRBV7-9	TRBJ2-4	TGTGCCAGCAGCTTAACCCTGACTAGCGGGGGGGACCTAGCCAAAAACATTCAGTACTTC	CASSLTLTSGGDLAKNIQYF
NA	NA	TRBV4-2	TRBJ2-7	TGTGCCAGCAGCCAAGAAATCGGGTATCCCCACGAGCAGTACTTC	CASSQEIGYPHEQYF
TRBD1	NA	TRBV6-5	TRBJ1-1	TGTGCCAGCAGTTACGAGGGACAGGGGATAGGCACTGAAGCTTTCTTT	CASSYEGQGIGTEAFF
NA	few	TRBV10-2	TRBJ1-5	TGCGCCAGCAGGGGATCCAATCAGCCCCAGCATTTT	CASRGSNQPQHF
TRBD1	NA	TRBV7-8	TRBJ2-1	TGTGCCAGCAGCGCCAGGGACAGGGGGCATGAGCAGTTCTTC	CASSARDRGHEQFF
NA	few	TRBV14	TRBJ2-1	TGTGCCAGCAGCCAAGGGGAGGGGGAGCCTTGGGATGAGCAGTTCTTC	CASSQGEGEPWDEQFF
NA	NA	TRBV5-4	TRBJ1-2	TGTGCCAGCAGCTTCGGGGGCGCGGGTGATGGCTACACCTTC	CASSFGGAGDGYTF